The entry below gives a single TCR beta chain sequence along with its context. The antigen it binds to is not known. Base qualities are not recorded, but no much larger clone differs from it by a single base. TCRbeta CDR3 regions were amplified from genomic DNA by means of the immunoSEQ Assay, a bias-controlled multiplex PCR. The study's processing was this. The number of nucleated cells in each sample was estimated by amplification of reference gene primers within the assay. Sequence reads were collapsed and filtered to measure the absolute abundance of every unique TCRbeta CDR3 rearrangement. For each sample, productive Simpson clonality was calculated as the square root of Simpson's diversity index across productive rearrangements. The table comes from immuneACCESS by way of TCRdb, which keeps in-frame sequences with V and J called. Part of the clones is missing from these tables; in studies checked, under half for an unresolved V gene and the rest for unknown reasons. V, J and clone size are those of that table, while D and trimming were read from the DNA. This sample is represented by 150,000 or so clones; approximately 92% of them were singletons. The top ten constitute 4.8% of the sample.

The data stem from a study of blood T cell repertoires in COVID-19 (dated by TCRdb to the early 2020s). With respect to the entire study: Samples covering the acute and convalescent phases of COVID-19 were provided by collaborators in the United States, Italy and Spain. The material from the prospective study consisted of cDNA or gDNA derived from T cells, B-cell-depleted T cells, or PBMCs. The dataset comprised deeply sampled blood TCRbeta repertoires from subjects exposed to, actively infected with, or recovered from COVID-19. The samples were drawn from the first 160 participants of the ongoing ImmuneRACE study and from 1,254 subjects provided by 6 global collaborators. Where available, HLA class I and class II types were obtained from metadata supplied by the sample provider rather than from assay-based typing. Sample metadata almost always included a de-identified subject ID, COVID-19 status, age in years and sex. The repertoires were released in a freely available public database meant as a resource for research on the immune response to SARS-CoV-2. The paper's findings and limits, for the study overall: Clinical and demographic metadata were provided uncurated, with the amount varying by source and participant.

V is clipped by 2 bases and J by 5 bases, and the sequence between their germline boundaries is 9 bases long. From the cysteine through the phenylalanine, the CDR3 covers 14 amino acids. Here the CDR3 DNA is all that survives: 42 bases in frame from base 1. As encoded in the germline V gene, CDR1 is KGHDR while CDR2 is SFDVKD. One collaborating source in Seattle enrolled patients while the patients were actively infected and followed the patients over time throughout the course of disease. The collaborating institutions used their own protocols to collect whole blood in K2EDTA tubes. Collaborator samples were shipped for TCRbeta analysis as frozen whole blood, isolated PBMCs, or DNA extracted from either sample type.

Sequencing was performed on peripheral blood. The sequence links TRBV24-1 to TRBJ1-3; TRBD1 is possibly the D segment (6 matching bases). The origin of this receptor is a man aged 25-45 years with COVID-19, enrolled during active disease. The DNA is as follows: TGTGCCACCAGTGATTCAGGGGCTCGAAACACCATATATTTT. Its protein reads: CATSDSGARNTIYF.